The entry that follows covers one TCR beta chain sequence. The data were obtained in a study of blood T cell repertoires in COVID-19. As for the study in general: There were acute and convalescent COVID-19 samples, and they came from the United States, Italy and Spain. Sources were T cells, B-cell-depleted T cells, or PBMCs; the material itself was cDNA or gDNA.

J lost 4 bases, V lost 6 bases, and 2 bases had no gene match. This CDR3 spans 14 amino acids. Germline CDR1 is MNHEY and CDR2 is SVGAGI. Assay: immunoSEQ multiplex PCR; the TCRdb copy retains only in-frame clones and omits some. The sample yields around 250,000 clones, 70% to 90% seen once. This TCR was recovered from a woman aged 50 to 65 with acute COVID-19. The sample consisted of PBMCs or T cells enriched from blood (not recorded which). The V call is TRBV6-5, the J call TRBJ2-2; TRBD1 matches 10 bases. The CDR3 sequence: CASRGTGVTGELFF. The DNA for the CDR3 is TGTGCCAGCAGGGGGACAGGGGTCACCGGGGAGCTGTTTTTT.